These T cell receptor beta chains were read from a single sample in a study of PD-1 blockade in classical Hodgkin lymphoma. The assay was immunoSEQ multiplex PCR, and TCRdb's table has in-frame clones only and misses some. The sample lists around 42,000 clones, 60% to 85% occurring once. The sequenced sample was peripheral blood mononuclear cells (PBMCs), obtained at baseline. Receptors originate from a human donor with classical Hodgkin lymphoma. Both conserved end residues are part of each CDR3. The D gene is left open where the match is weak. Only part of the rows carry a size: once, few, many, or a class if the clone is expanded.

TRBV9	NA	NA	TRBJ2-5	CASSVKETQYF	TGTGCCAGCAGCGTTAAAGAGACCCAGTACTTC
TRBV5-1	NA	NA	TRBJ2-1	CASSLDNGNWNEQFF	TGCGCCAGCAGCTTGGATAACGGGAACTGGAATGAGCAGTTCTTC
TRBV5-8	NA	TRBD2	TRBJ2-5	CASSLTSGRPETQYF	TGTGCCAGCAGCTTGACTAGCGGGAGACCGGAGACCCAGTACTTC
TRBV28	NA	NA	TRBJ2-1	CASSLFPSSYNEQFF	TGTGCCAGCAGTTTATTTCCCAGCTCCTACAATGAGCAGTTCTTC
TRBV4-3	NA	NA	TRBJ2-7	CASSQEIQGLSSYEQYF	TGCGCCAGCAGCCAAGAAATCCAGGGCCTCTCCTCCTACGAGCAGTACTTC
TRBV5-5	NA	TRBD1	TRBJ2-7	CASSHTGGSGTYEQYF	TGTGCCAGCAGCCATACAGGGGGCTCTGGTACTTACGAGCAGTACTTC
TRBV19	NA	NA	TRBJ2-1	CASSSSLGSVQFF	TGTGCCAGTAGTAGTTCGCTGGGGAGTGTGCAGTTCTTC
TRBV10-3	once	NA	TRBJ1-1	CAIPGASGTEAFF	TGTGCCATCCCCGGAGCGTCGGGCACTGAAGCTTTCTTT
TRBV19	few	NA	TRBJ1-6	CASSPTGPSPLHF	TGTGCCAGTAGCCCCACGGGACCTTCACCCCTCCACTTT
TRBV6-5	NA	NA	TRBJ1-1	CASSYSTGPNEAFF	TGTGCCAGCAGTTACTCGACGGGACCTAATGAAGCTTTCTTT
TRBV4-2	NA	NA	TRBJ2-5	CASSQEPKETQYF	TGTGCCAGCAGCCAAGAACCAAAAGAGACCCAGTACTTC
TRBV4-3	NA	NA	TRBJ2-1	CASSQGIYNEQFF	TGCGCCAGCAGCCAAGGGATTTACAATGAGCAGTTCTTC
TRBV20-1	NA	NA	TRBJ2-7	CSARSSYEQYF	TGCAGTGCTAGAAGCTCCTACGAGCAGTACTTC
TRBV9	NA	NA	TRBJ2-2	CASSPRRQGDTGELFF	TGTGCCAGCAGCCCCCGTAGGCAGGGTGACACCGGGGAGCTGTTTTTT
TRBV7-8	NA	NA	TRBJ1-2	CASSLMLGRMNYGYTF	TGTGCCAGCAGCTTAATGTTGGGACGTATGAACTATGGCTACACCTTC
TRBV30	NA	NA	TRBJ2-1	CAWSVGSEQFF	TGTGCCTGGAGTGTAGGGAGTGAGCAGTTCTTC
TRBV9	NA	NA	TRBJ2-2	CASSVGTNTGELFF	TGTGCCAGCAGCGTCGGCACAAACACCGGGGAGCTGTTTTTT
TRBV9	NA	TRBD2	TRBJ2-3	CASSVGGRSADTQYF	TGTGCCAGCAGCGTAGGCGGGAGGAGTGCAGATACGCAGTATTTT
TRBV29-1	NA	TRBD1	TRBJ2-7	CSVAGQGIEQYF	TGCAGCGTTGCGGGACAGGGGATCGAGCAGTACTTC
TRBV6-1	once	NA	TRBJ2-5	CASSEASSAQETQYF	TGTGCCAGCAGTGAAGCGTCCAGCGCGCAAGAGACCCAGTACTTC
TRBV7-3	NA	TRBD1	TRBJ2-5	CASSLREDRTQETQYF	TGTGCCAGCAGCTTAAGAGAGGACAGGACTCAAGAGACCCAGTACTTC
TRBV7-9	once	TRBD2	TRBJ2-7	CASSLDLAESYEQYF	TGTGCCAGCAGCTTAGATCTAGCGGAGAGCTACGAGCAGTACTTC
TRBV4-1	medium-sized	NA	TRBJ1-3	CASSQETQGQGTIYF	TGCGCCAGCAGCCAAGAGACACAGGGACAAGGCACCATATATTTT
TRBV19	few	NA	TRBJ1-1	CASSMAGGSEAFF	TGTGCCAGTAGTATGGCTGGGGGGTCTGAAGCTTTCTTT
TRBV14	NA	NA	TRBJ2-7	CASSQDWVSYEQYF	TGTGCCAGCAGCCAAGATTGGGTCTCCTACGAGCAGTACTTC
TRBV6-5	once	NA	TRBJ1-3	CASRGTQRNTIYF	TGTGCCAGCAGGGGGACCCAAAGAAACACCATATATTTT
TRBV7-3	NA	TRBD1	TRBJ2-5	CASSPGTGEWETQYF	TGTGCCAGCAGCCCCGGGACAGGGGAGTGGGAGACCCAGTACTTC
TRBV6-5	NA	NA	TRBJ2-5	CASSYSSSRLQETQYF	TGTGCCAGCAGTTACTCGTCAAGCCGGCTCCAAGAGACCCAGTACTTC
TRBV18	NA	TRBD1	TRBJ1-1	CASSPADREYGEAFF	TGTGCCAGCTCACCGGCGGACAGGGAGTATGGTGAAGCTTTCTTT
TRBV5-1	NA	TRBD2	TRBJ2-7	CASSFRLAASYEQYF	TGCGCCAGCAGCTTCCGACTAGCGGCCTCCTACGAGCAGTACTTC
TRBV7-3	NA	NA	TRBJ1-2	CASSLGRQYGYTF	TGTGCCAGCAGCTTAGGACGGCAATATGGCTACACCTTC
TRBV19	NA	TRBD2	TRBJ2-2	CASSRLAGVGTGELFF	TGTGCCAGTAGTCGACTAGCGGGAGTAGGGACCGGGGAGCTGTTTTTT
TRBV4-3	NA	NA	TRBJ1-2	CASSQESDNYGYTF	TGCGCCAGCAGCCAAGAGTCGGATAACTATGGCTACACCTTC
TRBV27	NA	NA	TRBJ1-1	CASSTYRESEAFF	TGTGCCAGCAGTACTTACAGGGAATCTGAAGCTTTCTTT
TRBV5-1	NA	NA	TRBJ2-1	CASSLTPEAYNEQFF	TGCGCCAGCAGCTTGACCCCGGAGGCCTACAATGAGCAGTTCTTC
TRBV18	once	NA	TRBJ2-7	CASSLTAPGEQYF	TGTGCCAGCTCTCTGACAGCCCCTGGCGAGCAGTACTTC
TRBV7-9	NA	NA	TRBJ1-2	CASSELWGAANYGYTF	TGTGCCAGCAGCGAGCTATGGGGGGCTGCTAACTATGGCTACACCTTC
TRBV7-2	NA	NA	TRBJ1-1	CASSNGYSSMNTEAFF	TGTGCCAGCAGCAATGGGTACAGTAGTATGAACACTGAAGCTTTCTTT
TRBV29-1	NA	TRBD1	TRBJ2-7	CSGGQGGAEQYF	TGCAGCGGGGGACAGGGGGGGGCCGAGCAGTACTTC